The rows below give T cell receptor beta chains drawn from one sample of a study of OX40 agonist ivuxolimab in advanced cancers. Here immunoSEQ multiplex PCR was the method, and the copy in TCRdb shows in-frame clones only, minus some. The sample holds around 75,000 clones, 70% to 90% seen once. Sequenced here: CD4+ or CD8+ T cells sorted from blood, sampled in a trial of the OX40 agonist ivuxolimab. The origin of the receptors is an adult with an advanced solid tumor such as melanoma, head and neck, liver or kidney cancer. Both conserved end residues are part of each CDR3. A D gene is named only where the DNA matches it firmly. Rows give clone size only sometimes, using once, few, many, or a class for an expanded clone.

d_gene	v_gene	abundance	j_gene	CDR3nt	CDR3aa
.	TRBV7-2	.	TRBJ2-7	TGTGCCAGCAGCCGCGGCAGCGAGCAGTACTTC	CASSRGSEQYF
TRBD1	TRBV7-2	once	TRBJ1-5	TGTGCCAGCAGCTCACTTGACAGGGTAAATCAGCCCCAGCATTTT	CASSSLDRVNQPQHF
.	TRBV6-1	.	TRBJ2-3	TGTGCCAGCAGTGAGCCGGGACTCCGGGGGTATTTT	CASSEPGLRGYF
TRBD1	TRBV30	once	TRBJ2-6	TGTGCCTGGAGTGTGCAGGGCAGGGGGTATGGGGCCAACGTCCTGACTTTC	CAWSVQGRGYGANVLTF
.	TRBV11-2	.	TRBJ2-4	TGTGCCAGCAGCTTAGGAGTTCGTGGGCCGGGCGTTAAAAACATTCAGTACTTC	CASSLGVRGPGVKNIQYF
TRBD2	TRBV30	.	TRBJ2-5	TGTGCCTGGAGTGTAGCGGGGGGAACAGAGACCCAGTACTTC	CAWSVAGGTETQYF
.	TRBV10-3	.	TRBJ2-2	TGTGCCATCGCCCGGAGCACCGGGGAGCTGTTTTTT	CAIARSTGELFF
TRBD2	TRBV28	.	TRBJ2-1	TGTGCCAGCAGTTTAGGCGGGAGTGGGCAGTTCTTC	CASSLGGSGQFF
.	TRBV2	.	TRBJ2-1	TGTGCCAGCACCCAGGGGGGGAGCTCCTACAATGAGCAGTTCTTC	CASTQGGSSYNEQFF
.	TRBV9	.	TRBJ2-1	TGTGCCAGCAGCGTAGGAACCCTCAATGAGCAGTTCTTC	CASSVGTLNEQFF
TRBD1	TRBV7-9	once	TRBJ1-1	TGTGCCAGCAGCCTTTTATCAGGGGGCACGGCTTTCTTT	CASSLLSGGTAFF
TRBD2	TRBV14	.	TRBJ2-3	TGTGCCAGCAGCCAAGGACTAGCGGGGTTCACAGATACGCAGTATTTT	CASSQGLAGFTDTQYF
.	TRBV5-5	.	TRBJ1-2	TGTGCCAGCAGCCGAACCGGGACACCGAACTATGGCTACACCTTC	CASSRTGTPNYGYTF
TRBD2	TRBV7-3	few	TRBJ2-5	TGTGCCAGCAGCGTGGGACTAGCGGGAGAGACCCAGTACTTC	CASSVGLAGETQYF
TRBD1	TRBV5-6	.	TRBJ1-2	TGTGCCAGCAGCTTCCAGGGACAGAACTATGGCTACACCTTC	CASSFQGQNYGYTF
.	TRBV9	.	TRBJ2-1	TGTGCCAGCAGCGCCAGGGGTACCAGCTCCTACAATGAGCAGTTCTTC	CASSARGTSSYNEQFF
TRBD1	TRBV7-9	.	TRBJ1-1	TGTGCCAGCAGCTCGGACAGGGGGAACACTGAAGCTTTCTTT	CASSSDRGNTEAFF
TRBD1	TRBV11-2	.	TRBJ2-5	TGTGCCAGCAGCCCCGGGACAGGGATAGGGACCCAGTACTTC	CASSPGTGIGTQYF
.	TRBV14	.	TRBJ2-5	TGTGCCAGCAGCCACGTGTACCAAGAGACCCAGTACTTC	CASSHVYQETQYF
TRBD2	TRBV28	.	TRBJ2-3	TGTGCCAGCAGTTCGTTTCGGACTAGCGAATCGGCTACGCAGTATTTT	CASSSFRTSESATQYF
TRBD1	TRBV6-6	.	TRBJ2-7	TGTGCCAGCAGTTCCCGGGACAGTTCAGACTACGAGCAGTACTTC	CASSSRDSSDYEQYF